The 14 T cell receptor beta chains below come from one sample, sequenced in a study of blood T cell repertoires in COVID-19. Method: immunoSEQ multiplex PCR; TCRdb's copy keeps in-frame clones and lacks some. The data show 300,000 to 350,000 clones, roughly 90% seen once. Material for sequencing was peripheral blood. These receptors originate from a man aged 25 to 45 with COVID-19, enrolled during active disease.

The V and J genes are TRBV4-1 and TRBJ1-6; D remains unclear. The CDR3 is made up of 16 amino acids. Germline lookup yields CDR1 MGHRA and CDR2 YSYEKL. V shed 4 bases and J shed 5 bases, with 15 bases lying between them. In DNA, the CDR3 is TGCGCCAGCAGCCGAGTTCGGTCGGGTGATAATTCACCCCTCCACTTT. The encoded protein is CASSRVRSGDNSPLHF.

V usage is TRBV7-2 and J usage is TRBJ2-2; TRBD2 matches 7 bases. With V trimmed by 1 base and J by 4 bases, 0 bases remained unmatched. CDR3 length equals 14 residues. Germline lookup yields CDR1 SGHTA and CDR2 FQGNSA. The CDR3 protein is CASSLERGTGELFF. DNA of the CDR3: TGTGCCAGCAGCTTAGAGCGGGGCACCGGGGAGCTGTTTTTT. Using reference TRBV7-2 and TRBJ2-2 for the parts outside the CDR3, the full variable domain is GAGVSQSPSNKVTEKGKDVELRCDPISGHTALYWYRQSLGQGLEFLIYFQGNSAPDKSGLPSDRFSAERTGGSVSTLTIQRTQQEDSAVYLCASSLERGTGELFFGEGSRLTVL.

The rearrangement joins TRBV7-9 to TRBJ1-4, with D possibly TRBD1 on 5 matching bases. Germline lookup yields CDR1 SEHNR and CDR2 FQNEAQ (reference sequence). With 5 bases removed from V and 3 bases from J, the gap between germline ends came to 16 bases. The CDR3 is 16 amino acids. CDR3 nucleotides: TGTGCCAGCAGCGGGGCGATCGGTGTATCTAATGAAAAACTGTTTTTT. Its translation is CASSGAIGVSNEKLFF. Using reference TRBV7-9 and TRBJ1-4 for the parts outside the CDR3, the full variable domain is DTGVSQNPRHKITKRGQNVTFRCDPISEHNRLYWYRQTLGQGPEFLTYFQNEAQLEKSRLLSDRFSAERPKGSFSTLEIQRTEQGDSAMYLCASSGAIGVSNEKLFFGSGTQLSVL.

The V gene is TRBV19, the J gene TRBJ2-2, with D tentatively TRBD2 (5 bases). Germline V lookup: CDR1 LNHDA, CDR2 SQIVND (reference sequence). The V and J ends lost 5 bases and 0 bases respectively, with 10 bases between them. The CDR3 length is 15 residues. The CDR3 bases are TGTGCCAGTAGTTCCCGGGGTCCGAACACCGGGGAGCTGTTTTTT. Its translation is CASSSRGPNTGELFF.

A single count supports this clone. CDR3 nucleotide sequence: TGTGCCAGCGCCGGAGGGACCTCCTACGAGCAGTACTTC. This gives the protein CASAGGTSYEQYF. This chain uses TRBV6-5 with TRBJ2-7; the D gene is possibly TRBD2 (6 bases). Trimming took off 8 bases at V and 0 bases at J, with 11 bases between the two ends. Germline loops: CDR1 MNHEY, CDR2 SVGAGI. There are 13 residues in the CDR3.

The chain employs TRBV5-1 and TRBJ2-7; 7 bases match TRBD1. This CDR3 contains 15 residues. CDR1 SGHRS and CDR2 YFSETQ come from the germline V gene. V shed 5 bases, J shed 3 bases, and the junction held 11 bases outside the gene matches. The CDR3 reads CASREGARFVYEQYF. DNA for the CDR3: TGCGCCAGCAGAGAGGGGGCCAGGTTCGTCTACGAGCAGTACTTC.

The V gene is TRBV5-6, the J gene TRBJ1-5; the D gene is possibly TRBD1 (6 bases). V was shortened by 6 bases and J by 3 bases, with 16 bases between the two germline ends. The germline V gene encodes CDR1 SGHDT and CDR2 YYEEEE. This CDR3 is built from 15 residues. The CDR3, as DNA: TGTGCCAGCACCAGCTTAAGACAGGTCAATCAGCCCCAGCATTTT. The encoded protein is CASTSLRQVNQPQHF.

This clone was observed once. The V call is TRBV6-5, the J call TRBJ1-2; a weak D match, TRBD1 (5 bases). V gave up 6 bases and J gave up 4 bases, with 9 bases separating them. Germline CDR1 is MNHEY and CDR2 is SVGAGI. This CDR3 has 12 residues. CDR3 loop: CASSRQSYGYTF. In DNA form, the CDR3 reads TGTGCCAGCAGCAGACAGAGCTATGGCTACACCTTC.

The V and J genes are TRBV5-1 and TRBJ2-1; 9 nucleotides agree with TRBD1. Losses at the gene ends were 0 bases for V and 9 bases for J; bases not matched to a gene: 7. Germline CDR1 SGHRS, CDR2 YFSETQ. The CDR3 spans 15 residues. This CDR3 reads CASSLAGTGNIEQFF. CDR3 in DNA: TGCGCCAGCAGCTTGGCCGGGACAGGGAACATTGAGCAGTTCTTC. Full variable domain (remainder filled in from reference TRBV5-1 and TRBJ2-1): KAGVTQTPRYLIKTRGQQVTLSCSPISGHRSVSWYQQTPGQGLQFLFEYFSETQRNKGNFPGRFSGRQFSNSRSEMNVSTLELGDSALYLCASSLAGTGNIEQFFGPGTRLTVL.

Worth noting for this clone: The germline gene is not matched at one end of the junction; a read error may be the cause. The chain carries TRBV6-2 or TRBV6-3 and TRBJ2-5; 7 positions match TRBD2. Germline V gene lookup returns CDR1 MNHEY and CDR2 SVGEGT. This CDR3 is 13 amino acids long. The chain's CDR3 is CASSYSPSGAEHF. DNA for the CDR3: TGTGCCAGCAGTTACTCGCCTAGCGGAGCCGAACACTTC.

The chain links TRBV13 to TRBJ1-6, with 8 nucleotides matching TRBD1. The CDR3 sequence is 14 residues long. Losses at the gene ends were 6 bases for V and 6 bases for J; bases not matched to a gene: 4. The germline V gene has CDR1 PRHDT and CDR2 FYEKMQ (reference sequence). CDR3 loop: CASSYTGGNSPLHF. As DNA, the CDR3 is TGTGCCAGCAGTTATACAGGGGGTAATTCACCCCTCCACTTT.

In this sample, this clone turned up once. The same CDR3 can be traced to other DNA sequences in this sample. The CDR3 DNA sequence: TGCGCCAGCAGCTTGGCAGGGGGCTACAATTCACCCCTCCACTTT. Amino acids: CASSLAGGYNSPLHF. The chain is built from TRBV5-1 and TRBJ1-6; 8 nucleotides match TRBD1. CDR3 size: 15 residues. Germline lookup yields CDR1 SGHRS and CDR2 YFSETQ. With V trimmed by 0 bases and J by 7 bases, 3 bases remained unmatched.

The chain employs TRBV4-3 and TRBJ2-2; 10 bases agree with TRBD2. V shed 2 bases, J shed 5 bases, and the junction held 5 bases outside the gene matches. Germline V lookup: CDR1 LGHNA, CDR2 YSLEER. The CDR3 consists of 16 residues. DNA for the CDR3: TGCGCCAGCAGCCAAACACCGGGACTAGCGACCGGGGAGCTGTTTTTT. As protein: CASSQTPGLATGELFF.

The chain recombines TRBV6-5 with TRBJ2-4, with 8 bases aligning to TRBD2. From germline, CDR1 is MNHEY and CDR2 SVGAGI. Losses at the gene ends were 5 bases for V and 3 bases for J; bases not matched to a gene: 3. The CDR3 consists of 14 residues. CDR3 sequence reads: CASSSGSRKNIQYF. The CDR3 nucleotides are TGTGCCAGCAGTAGCGGGAGTCGCAAAAACATTCAGTACTTC.